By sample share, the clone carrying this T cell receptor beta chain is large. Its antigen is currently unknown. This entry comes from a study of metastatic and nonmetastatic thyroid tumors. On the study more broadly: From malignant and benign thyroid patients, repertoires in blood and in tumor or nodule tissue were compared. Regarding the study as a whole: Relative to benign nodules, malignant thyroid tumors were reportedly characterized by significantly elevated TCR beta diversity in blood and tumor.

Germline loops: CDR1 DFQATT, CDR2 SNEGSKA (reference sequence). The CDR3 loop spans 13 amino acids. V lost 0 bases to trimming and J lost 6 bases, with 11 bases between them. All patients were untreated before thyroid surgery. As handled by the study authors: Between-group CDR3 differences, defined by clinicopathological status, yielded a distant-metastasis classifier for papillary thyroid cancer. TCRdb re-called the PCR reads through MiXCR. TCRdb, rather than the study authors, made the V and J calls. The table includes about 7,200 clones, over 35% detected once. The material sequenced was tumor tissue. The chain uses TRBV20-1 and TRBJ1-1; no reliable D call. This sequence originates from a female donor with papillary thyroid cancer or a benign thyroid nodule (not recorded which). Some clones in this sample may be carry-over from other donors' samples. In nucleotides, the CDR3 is TGCAGTGCTAGAGATTTTTTAGTTTCTGAAGCTTTCTTT. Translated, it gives CSARDFLVSEAFF.